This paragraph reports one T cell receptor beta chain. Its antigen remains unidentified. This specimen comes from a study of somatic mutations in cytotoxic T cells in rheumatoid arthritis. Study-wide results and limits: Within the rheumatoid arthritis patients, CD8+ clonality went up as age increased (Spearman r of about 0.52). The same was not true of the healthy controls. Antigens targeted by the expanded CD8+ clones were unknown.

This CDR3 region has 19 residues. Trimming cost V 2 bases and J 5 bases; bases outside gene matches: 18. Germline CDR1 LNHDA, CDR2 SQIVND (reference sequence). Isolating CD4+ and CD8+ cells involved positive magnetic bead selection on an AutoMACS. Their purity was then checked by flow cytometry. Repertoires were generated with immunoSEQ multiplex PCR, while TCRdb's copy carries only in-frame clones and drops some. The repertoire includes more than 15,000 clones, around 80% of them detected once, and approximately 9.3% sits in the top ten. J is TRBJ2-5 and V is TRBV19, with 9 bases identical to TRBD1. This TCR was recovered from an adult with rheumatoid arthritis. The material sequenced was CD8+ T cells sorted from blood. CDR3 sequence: CASSIYRPSATGGEETQYF. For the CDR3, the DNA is TGTGCCAGTAGTATATACCGGCCCTCCGCGACAGGGGGTGAGGAGACCCAGTACTTC. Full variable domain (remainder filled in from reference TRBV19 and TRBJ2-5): DGGITQSPKYLFRKEGQNVTLSCEQNLNHDAMYWYRQDPGQGLRLIYYSQIVNDFQKGDIAEGYSVSREKKESFPLTVTSAQKNPTAFYLCASSIYRPSATGGEETQYFGPGTRLLVL.